This T cell receptor beta chain originates from a study of cytomegalovirus exposure and HLA in healthy donors (TCRdb year 2017). For the wider study: In an earlier analysis of 587 of the donors, 250 to 300 Gb of sequence data and 100 million or so unique TCR beta sequences from about 179 million T cells were reported. About 300 gigabases of sequencing data and roughly 81 million unique TCR sequences made up an early release that covered approximately 650 HLA-typed donors. The genetic ancestry cluster associated with self-reported Caucasian donors included around four fifths of the approximately 430 genotyped donors. The study aimed to test whether signatures of past pathogen exposure could be identified by cataloging public T cell receptors. The study used immunosequencing to profile the T cell repertoires of several hundred subjects and linked those repertoires to cytomegalovirus serostatus. Along with the approximately 650-subject first cohort, a separate validation cohort of 120 different subjects was used. To predict cytomegalovirus infection status, the study combined high-throughput TCR immunosequencing, statistical association of individual TCRs with disease status, and machine learning. To study patterns of TCR occurrence, a later analysis re-analyzed previously published TCR beta repertoires from under 750 donors and added high-resolution HLA genotyping. Rather than using new phenotypic data, the later analysis identified candidate immune exposures from TCR beta sequences and from how often those sequences occurred across donors. In an earlier analysis of around 540 of the donors, high-throughput TCR beta sequencing was used to judge whether each TCR beta V gene segment behaved as functional or pseudogenic. Alongside the repertoire data, information on donor age, sex, ethnicity and CMV serostatus was compiled. A later genetic analysis took genome-wide SNP genotypes for about 55% of the 666 donors and used that subset as a discovery cohort. Every discovery cohort repertoire had been produced on one sequencing platform. HLA typing included class I and class II loci at four-digit resolution. The number of typed donors differed by locus: about 620-630 for A, B, C, DRB1 and DQB1; 500 to 550 for DQA1; around 580 for DPA1; and 400 to 480 for DPB1. Five DR-DQ haplotypes were handled as single units for association and clustering, since linkage in the cohort was strong. Across 300 to 400 genotyped donors of the cohort, an average of about 240,000 unique TCR beta nucleotide sequences per donor were sequenced, and roughly 20% of those sequences were non-productive.

What the authors observed across the whole study: Broadly in line with IMGT annotations, most TCR beta V segments showed up in productive rearrangements about 87% or about 30% of the time in an earlier analysis of around 550 of the donors. In a later analysis, HLA-associated TCR beta chains showed more clonal expansion and lower generation probabilities than non-associated chains that were equally common. Only TCR beta chains were sequenced in this cohort, and the absence of alpha or paired-chain data limited detectable features. The only immune exposure information available for the cohort was CMV serostatus. In a later analysis, TCR association rates were found to vary across HLA loci, with the most associated TCRs seen for DRB1 alleles and the fewest for HLA-C alleles. Over 15 rarely observed V segments, including chromosome 9 orphons, were excluded from the earlier analysis of several hundred of the donors because counts were too low. Specific HLA alleles were associated with roughly 17,000 TCR beta sequences at a false discovery rate of 0.05 in a later analysis. Linkage disequilibrium might explain the correlated functional status among segregating V segments, but an unknown experimental factor could not be excluded. An association between a missense DCLRE1C variant and V-gene and J-gene trimming of TCR beta chains was found in a later genetic analysis and replicated in an independent cohort. It was suggested by the authors that the approach could potentially be generalized to other disease states and immunological phenotypes. A group of highly shared sequence variants was considered likely to be a technical artifact of the sequencing pipeline. Across donors, most TCR sequences were observed very rarely, whereas some public TCRs were present in many individuals. Because HLA typing was unavailable for some donors at each locus, only the typed subset was used in association tests. Roughly uniform sequencing depth across donors was assumed in presence/absence analyses, although this assumption may not hold. When HLA alleles, especially DR and DQ, strongly co-occurred, TCR associations were difficult to assign to individual alleles. In a later analysis, several top co-occurrence clusters were reported to appear linked to parvovirus B19, influenza, CMV and Epstein-Barr virus. In a later analysis, most CMV-associated TCR beta chains were found to appear HLA-restricted, with HLA associations seemingly driven largely by CMV exposure. In vitro tests confirmed that three of the cytomegalovirus-associated TCR beta chains recognize cytomegalovirus antigens. The classifier was reported to diagnose cytomegalovirus status with high specificity and sensitivity in both the original cohort and the validation cohort. A later genetic analysis reported fewer N-insertions in productive TCRs among donors in an Asian-associated ancestry cluster than the approximately 670-donor mean. A further reported finding was that TCR beta sequences accurately predicted the HLA-A and HLA-B alleles for most subjects in the first cohort. The study listed 164 TCR beta chains as associated with cytomegalovirus.

The cohort comprised some 680 healthy bone marrow donors. At the time of sampling, all cohort members were nominally healthy, though unrecorded immune exposures were likely present. The donor tested CMV seropositive, placing the donor among the 289 seropositive members of the cohort. A peripheral blood sample was collected from each donor, and TCR beta sequencing was performed on peripheral blood mononuclear cells. The Qiagen DNeasy Blood Extraction Kit was used to extract genomic DNA from the blood cell samples. The library was prepared using the immunoSEQ multiplex PCR assay. For the multiplex PCR, a mixture combining 60 forward primers for TCR Vbeta segments and 13 reverse primers for TCR Jbeta segments was used. Amplification of the CDR3 region of rearranged TCR beta genes was performed with a multiplex PCR assay on genomic DNA. The amplified TCR beta libraries were sequenced on the Illumina HiSeq System as 87-base-pair reads. On the authors' methods: Across the 670 or so repertoires, a later analysis counted 80 million or so unique TCR beta chains, roughly 11 million of which were shared by at least two donors. To remove PCR and sequencing errors, raw reads were error-corrected and collapsed into unique sequences using a nearest-neighbor algorithm that merged closely related sequences. V, D and J gene segments were assigned by aligning CDR3 sequences to IMGT reference sequences. For a sequence to be retained, a match of at least six nucleotides was required to both a V gene segment and a J gene segment. Rearrangements were called productive when the CDR3 lacked stop codons and stayed in frame with V and J; all others were non-productive. CDR3 was defined by IMGT convention, running from the second conserved V-encoded cysteine to the conserved J-encoded phenylalanine. In an earlier analysis of more than 550 of the donors, sequences lacking an unambiguous match to a single V gene segment were excluded. In an earlier analysis of some 590 of the donors, a V segment was called functional when productive rearrangements were above 56.7%, and segregating when the standard deviation between donors exceeded 5%. To diagnose cytomegalovirus status from the catalog of TCR beta chain sequences, a statistical classification framework was built. A later analysis assigned V and J genes by comparing TCR nucleotide sequences with IMGT/GENE-DB human TR gene sequences. A later analysis assigned CDR3 sequences and most-parsimonious VDJ recombination scenarios with the TCRdist pipeline. In a later analysis, each TCR beta chain was defined by its CDR3 amino acid sequence together with its V-gene family, and reads lacking a unique V-gene family were excluded. In a later analysis, approximately 590 highly shared, low-generation-probability nucleotide sequences were removed to address suspected cross-contamination and a sequencing artifact. In a later analysis, a clonal expansion index was calculated for each public chain from normalized within-repertoire ranks of inferred template counts. Generation probabilities in a later analysis came from a VDJ recombination model fitted to out-of-frame rearrangements, and those results were checked against IGoR. In a later analysis, hypergeometric tests were used to score TCR-TCR, TCR-HLA and TCR-CMV co-occurrence, with a repertoire-size bias correction applied to TCR pairs. To estimate false discovery rates, a later analysis permuted the HLA or CMV assignments 20 times. In a later analysis, co-occurring TCRs were grouped using DBSCAN, and TCRdist sequence similarity was added for clustering within HLA-allele-positive subsets. Repertoires with fewer than 30,000 or more than 120,000 public chains, plus five repertoires with anomalous nucleotide sharing, were excluded from co-occurrence clustering. As stored in TCRdb, this immuneACCESS dataset retains in-frame rearrangements with V and J assigned. A fraction of the clones does not appear; measured against another copy, unresolved V genes explain less than half of the discrepancy, and the remainder lacks a known reason. D and trimming were read from the DNA, whereas the V and J calls and clone size are those reported in that table. This sample holds approximately 190,000 clones; more than 80% were observed only once. Jointly, the top ten make up over 2% of the sample.

With respect to this clone: It lacks a known antigen. Base qualities are not provided; no much larger clone lies one nucleotide away.

This receptor was obtained from a woman between 45 and 65 years old in good health and CMV-seropositive. The material sequenced was PBMCs.

The DNA sequence reads TGTGCCAGCAGCTTTTACGGGGGTGTCGAGCAGTTCTTC. It encodes CASSFYGGVEQFF. The V and J segments used are TRBV5-8 and TRBJ2-1, with TRBD2 as a weak D call on 6 bases. The CDR3 runs 13 residues from the cysteine to the phenylalanine. The retained sequence is limited to the CDR3, 39 bases, with the frame set at the first base. Trimming removed 2 bases from V and 10 bases from J, leaving 13 bases between the germline ends. CDR1 and CDR2 were assigned from the germline V gene as SGHTS and YDEGEE. Supplemented by the reference TRBV5-8 and TRBJ2-1 proteins around the CDR3, the complete variable domain is EAGVTQSPTHLIKTRGQQATLRCSPISGHTSVYWYQQALGLGLQFLLWYDEGEERNRGNFPPRFSGRQFPNYSSELNVNALELEDSALYLCASSFYGGVEQFFGPGTRLTVL.